One sample yielded the 4 T cell receptor beta chains listed below, sequenced in a study of identical twins. MiXCR, applied by TCRdb to the 5' RACE reads, yields one record per CDR3 protein. This table holds around 490,000 distinct CDR3 sequences, roughly an eighth found once. These same records also appear under a second study, on yellow fever vaccine responses in identical twins.

Sequencing was carried out using CD4+ T cells sorted from blood. Receptor source: a young woman in good health.

This clonotype was counted only a few times. The chain uses TRBV6-1 and TRBJ2-3; perhaps TRBD1 as D (6 bases). Between the trimmed V and J ends, which lost 8 bases and 0 bases, there was a span of 15 bases. CDR1 and CDR2 from the germline V gene are MNHNS and SASEGT. The CDR3 consists of 15 residues. CDR3 sequence (DNA): TGTGCCAGCCGCCAAAGACAGGCTAGCACAGATACGCAGTATTTT. The encoded protein is CASRQRQASTDTQYF.

The gene calls are TRBV5-1 and TRBJ2-7; 11 nucleotides line up with TRBD1. Germline CDR1 reads SGHRS; CDR2 reads YFSETQ. J lost 5 bases, V lost 4 bases, and 23 bases had no gene match. The length of the CDR3 is 20 residues. DNA of the CDR3: TGCGCCAGCAGCCCGGATCTCTCGGACAGGGGGCAAGTTTGGAAGGACGAGCAGTACTTC. It is translated as CASSPDLSDRGQVWKDEQYF.

This clonotype was recorded at least ten times. This chain uses TRBV20-1 with TRBJ1-1; TRBD1 is a possible D gene (5 bases). Germline CDR1 DFQATT, CDR2 SNEGSKA (reference sequence). The V gene lost 5 bases and the J gene lost 0 bases, with 16 bases spanning the gap. The CDR3 is made up of 15 amino acids. DNA for the CDR3: TGCAGTGCTTGGGACGATATCCGGGTGAACACTGAAGCTTTCTTT. Translating gives CSAWDDIRVNTEAFF.

The chain uses TRBV6-5 and TRBJ1-1; D not certain. V lost 5 bases to trimming and J lost 3 bases, with 4 bases between them. This CDR3 is built from 11 residues. CDR1 is MNHEY and CDR2 is SVGAGI in the germline V gene. CDR3 amino acids: CASSTYTEAFF. For the CDR3, the DNA is TGTGCCAGCAGTACTTACACTGAAGCTTTCTTT.